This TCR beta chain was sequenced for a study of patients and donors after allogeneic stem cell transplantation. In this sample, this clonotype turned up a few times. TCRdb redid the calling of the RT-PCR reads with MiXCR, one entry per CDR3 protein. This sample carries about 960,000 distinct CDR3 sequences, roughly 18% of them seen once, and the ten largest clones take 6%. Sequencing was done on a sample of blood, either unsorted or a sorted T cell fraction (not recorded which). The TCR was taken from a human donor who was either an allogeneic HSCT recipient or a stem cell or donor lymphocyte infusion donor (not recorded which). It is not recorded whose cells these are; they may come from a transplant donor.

CDR3 DNA sequence: TGTGCCAGCAGTTTACGGGGATGGCCTGAAGCTTTCTTT. Translated: CASSLRGWPEAFF. This chain joins TRBV27 and TRBJ1-1; D ambiguous. CDR3 length equals 13 residues. Trimming removed 2 bases at V and 6 bases at J, with 10 bases between. CDR1 is MNHEY and CDR2 is SMNVEV in the germline V gene (reference sequence).